This T cell receptor (beta chain) emerged from a study of cytomegalovirus exposure and HLA in healthy donors. This clone was counted a single time. Assay used: immunoSEQ multiplex PCR; TCRdb lists only in-frame clones, some missing. The profile covers about 250,000 clones, with about 90% appearing a single time and about 11% taken by the ten largest. Germline CDR1 is LGHNT and CDR2 is FRNRAP. V gave up 3 bases and J gave up 4 bases; unmatched junction bases: 8. This CDR3 has 15 amino acids. The V and J genes are TRBV12-5 and TRBJ1-2, with 7 nucleotides matching TRBD1. This receptor was obtained from a young man in good health and CMV-seropositive. Material: PBMCs. CDR3 bases: TGTGCTAGTGGTTTCGACTCAGGGGGGAGCTATGGCTACACCTTC. It encodes CASGFDSGGSYGYTF.